This TCR beta chain derives from a study of T cell responses to AZD1222 COVID-19 vaccine. In the study overall: Recipients boosted at about 4 weeks or about 12 weeks are pooled.

For this clone: Its antigen is not identified.

The CDR3 sequence is 15 residues long. Trimming removed 1 base from V and 10 bases from J, with 14 bases in between. Germline CDR1 is MNHNS and CDR2 is SASEGT. Study-level points and caveats: White British donors predominated, females outnumbered males, and clonal diversity was possibly underestimated. At study baseline, merely about 6 AZD1222 recipients were seropositive.

Profiled with immunoSEQ multiplex PCR; TCRdb holds only in-frame clones, not every one. The sample has about 110,000 clones, around 89% seen once. The TCR comes from an adult in good health. J is TRBJ1-6 and V is TRBV6-1; D unresolved. This specimen consisted of peripheral blood, obtained on day 0 of AZD1222 vaccination. The CDR3 here is CASSEGFPAASPLHF. The CDR3 bases are TGTGCCAGCAGTGAAGGGTTCCCGGCGGCGTCACCCCTCCACTTT.